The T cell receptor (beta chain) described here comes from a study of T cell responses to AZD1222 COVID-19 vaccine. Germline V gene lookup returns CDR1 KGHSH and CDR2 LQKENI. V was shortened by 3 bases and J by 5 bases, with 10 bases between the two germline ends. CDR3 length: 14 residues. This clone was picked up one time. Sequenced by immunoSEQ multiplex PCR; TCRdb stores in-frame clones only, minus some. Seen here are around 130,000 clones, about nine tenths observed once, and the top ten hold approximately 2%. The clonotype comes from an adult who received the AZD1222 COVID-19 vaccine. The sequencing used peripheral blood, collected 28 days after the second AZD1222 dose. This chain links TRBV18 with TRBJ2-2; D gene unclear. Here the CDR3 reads CASSPYTETGELFF. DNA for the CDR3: TGTGCCAGCTCACCTTACACGGAGACCGGGGAGCTGTTTTTT.